Each of the 19 T cell receptor beta chains below was sequenced from the same sample in a study of cytomegalovirus exposure and HLA in healthy donors. The method was immunoSEQ multiplex PCR; TCRdb's version includes in-frame clones alone and lacks a portion of them. The sample contains approximately 100,000 clones, 87% of which appear only once. The sequencing sample was made of PBMCs. These receptor sequences come from a woman younger than 45 in good health and CMV-seronegative.

The chain combines TRBV7-3 with TRBJ2-2; the match to TRBD2 covers 10 bases. Germline assignment: CDR1 SGHTA and CDR2 FQGTGA. The CDR3 consists of 15 residues. Unmatched junction bases numbered 4, after V lost 5 bases and J lost 4 bases. CDR3 nucleotides: TGTGCCAGCAGCCGATGGACTAGCGGCACCGGGGAGCTGTTTTTT. This encodes CASSRWTSGTGELFF.

The chain uses TRBV4-3 and TRBJ1-5; D possibly corresponds to TRBD1 (6 bases). Trimming left V 1 base short and J 7 bases short, with 14 bases between. The length of the CDR3 is 15 residues. CDR1 and CDR2 (germline): LGHNA, YSLEER. The CDR3 sequence is CASSQGTETVQPQHF. The CDR3 DNA reads as TGCGCCAGCAGCCAAGGGACAGAGACAGTCCAGCCCCAGCATTTT.

The chain couples TRBV7-9 to TRBJ1-1; D is ambiguous. CDR3 size: 13 residues. Trimming took off 3 bases at V and 5 bases at J, with 10 bases between the two ends. The germline gives CDR1 SEHNR, CDR2 FQNEAQ (reference sequence). The CDR3 region has the DNA TGTGCCAGCAGCTTGGAAGGAGGAACTGAAGCTTTCTTT. Protein product: CASSLEGGTEAFF.

This clone came up once. This rearrangement joins TRBV10-3 to TRBJ2-1, with D unresolved. CDR1 and CDR2 from the germline V gene are ENHRY and SYGVKD. Trimming removed 8 bases from V and 6 bases from J, with 8 bases in between. The CDR3 has 11 residues. CDR3: CAISRSNEQFF. The CDR3 bases are TGTGCCATCTCCCGGAGCAATGAGCAGTTCTTC.

The CDR3 coding sequence is TGTGCCAGCAGCTTGGGTCTGACTGAGACCTATGGCTACACCTTC. It is translated as CASSLGLTETYGYTF. The chain joins TRBV5-8 to TRBJ1-2, with D unclear. V was cut by 0 bases and J by 4 bases, with 13 bases left in between. The CDR3 runs 15 residues. Germline assignment: CDR1 SGHTS and CDR2 YDEGEE.

The chain combines TRBV11-3 with TRBJ2-1, with no clear D. Trimming pared 5 bases from V and 5 bases from J, leaving 13 bases between. The CDR3 totals 14 residues. The germline CDR1 and CDR2 sequences are SGHNT and YENEEA. The CDR3 reads CASSPSLKNNEQFF. CDR3 nucleotides: TGTGCCAGCAGCCCCTCACTAAAAAACAATGAGCAGTTCTTC.

The chain couples TRBV10-3 to TRBJ2-3; D is possibly TRBD2 (6 bases). The CDR3 consists of 17 residues. CDR1 and CDR2 from the germline V gene are ENHRY and SYGVKD. V lost 2 bases and J lost 3, with 18 bases in between. CDR3 in amino acids: CAISEPSGLRGTDTQYF. In DNA, the CDR3 is TGTGCCATCAGTGAGCCCTCAGGCCTCCGGGGGACAGATACGCAGTATTTT.

J is TRBJ2-6 and V is TRBV7-3, with a tentative D call TRBD2 (7 bases). Germline values: CDR1 SGHTA, CDR2 FQGTGA. V was clipped by 6 bases and J by 2 bases, with 26 bases between them. This CDR3 contains 20 residues. The chain's CDR3 is CASSPGVSGREYTGANVLTF. The CDR3 DNA reads TGTGCCAGCAGTCCAGGGGTTTCGGGGAGGGAATATACTGGGGCCAACGTCCTGACTTTC.

This rearrangement joins TRBV12-5 to TRBJ1-1, with D unresolved. V lost 7 bases and J lost 7, with 10 bases in between. The CDR3 contains 11 residues. Germline-derived CDR1 and CDR2 are LGHNT and FRNRAP. The CDR3 DNA reads TGTGCTAGTGCCGTAGATAGTGAAGCTTTCTTT. Its protein product is CASAVDSEAFF.

The rearrangement uses TRBV28 and TRBJ1-5, with D hard to call. The germline V and J ends were trimmed by 0 bases and 3 bases, with 24 bases remaining between them. CDR1 is MDHEN, CDR2 SYDVKM, per germline. The CDR3 has 20 amino acids. Here the CDR3 DNA reads TGTGCCAGCAGTTTATGGACTATAATTCCCGATGCCCCCTTCAATCAGCCCCAGCATTTT. Its protein product is CASSLWTIIPDAPFNQPQHF.

The chain carries TRBV28 and TRBJ1-4; the match to TRBD1 covers 9 bases. The J segment lost 5 bases and the V segment lost 6 bases, leaving 7 bases of the junction unmatched. This CDR3 comprises 15 residues. CDR1 is MDHEN and CDR2 is SYDVKM in the germline V gene. Here the CDR3 reads CASRPSGTGNEKLFF. Written as DNA, the CDR3 is TGTGCCAGCAGACCCTCCGGGACAGGGAATGAAAAACTGTTTTTT. Together with reference TRBV28 and TRBJ1-4, the CDR3 gives the full variable domain: DVKVTQSSRYLVKRTGEKVFLECVQDMDHENMFWYRQDPGLGLRLIYFSYDVKMKEKGDIPEGYSVSREKKERFSLILESASTNQTSMYLCASRPSGTGNEKLFFGSGTQLSVL.

The chain recombines TRBV5-1 with TRBJ2-3, with 8 bases matching TRBD1. The length of the CDR3 is 14 residues. Trimming cost V 9 bases and J 0 bases; bases outside gene matches: 6. The germline V gene encodes CDR1 SGHRS and CDR2 YFSETQ. This CDR3 is CATRTGRSTDTQYF. Written as DNA, the CDR3 is TGCGCCACCCGGACAGGGCGGAGCACAGATACGCAGTATTTT.

This clone turned up a few times. This chain uses TRBV11-1 with TRBJ1-2; 7 bases match TRBD1. The germline V gene encodes CDR1 SGHAT and CDR2 FQDESV (reference sequence). This CDR3 has 13 residues. V shed 4 bases, J shed 6 bases, and the junction held 5 bases outside the gene matches. CDR3 residues: CASSSAGGNGYTF. The CDR3 nucleotides read TGTGCCAGCAGCTCCGCAGGGGGGAATGGCTACACCTTC.

J is TRBJ1-3 and V is TRBV14, with D unclear. Germline V gene sequence: CDR1 SGHDN, CDR2 FVKESK. Trimming removed 8 bases at V and 3 bases at J, with 8 bases between. The CDR3 spans 12 residues. The CDR3: CASSIIGNTIYF. CDR3 sequence (DNA): TGTGCCAGCTCCATCATTGGAAACACCATATATTTT.

This clone counts as medium-sized. This chain joins TRBV27 and TRBJ1-5; D possibly corresponds to TRBD1 (6 bases). The CDR3 consists of 14 residues. Between the trimmed V and J ends, which lost 6 bases and 0 bases, there was a span of 9 bases. Germline V lookup: CDR1 MNHEY, CDR2 SMNVEV (reference sequence). CDR3 amino acids: CASSHRDSNQPQHF. Written as DNA, the CDR3 is TGTGCCAGCAGCCACAGGGATAGCAATCAGCCCCAGCATTTT.

The chain combines TRBV11-2 with TRBJ2-7; D unclear. The CDR3 sequence is 15 residues long. Trimming cost V 0 bases and J 0 bases, with 9 bases left between them. The germline V gene has CDR1 SGHAT and CDR2 FQNNGV. The CDR3 spells CASSLERIHSYEQYF. CDR3 nucleotides: TGTGCCAGCAGCTTAGAGCGAATCCACTCCTACGAGCAGTACTTC.

The rearrangement links TRBV5-1 to TRBJ1-2; TRBD1 might be the D (6 bases). The CDR3 has 14 residues. From germline, CDR1 is SGHRS and CDR2 YFSETQ. Trimming removed 2 bases from V and 6 bases from J, with 14 bases in between. Here the CDR3 DNA reads TGCGCCAGCAGCTTAGGACAGTCAGATAATGGCTACACCTTC. It specifies CASSLGQSDNGYTF. The full variable domain, completed using reference TRBV5-1 and TRBJ1-2, is KAGVTQTPRYLIKTRGQQVTLSCSPISGHRSVSWYQQTPGQGLQFLFEYFSETQRNKGNFPGRFSGRQFSNSRSEMNVSTLELGDSALYLCASSLGQSDNGYTFGSGTRLTVV.

The genes are TRBV6-5 and TRBJ2-7; D possibly corresponds to TRBD2 (6 bases). Germline values: CDR1 MNHEY, CDR2 SVGAGI. The CDR3 has 14 amino acids. V shed 6 bases and J shed 0 bases, with 12 bases lying between them. CDR3 region: CASSRDGSSYEQYF. The DNA for the CDR3 is TGTGCCAGCAGCAGGGACGGGAGCTCCTACGAGCAGTACTTC.

This chain links TRBV6-5 with TRBJ1-5; 11 positions match TRBD1. CDR1 and CDR2 (germline): MNHEY, SVGAGI. CDR3 size: 14 residues. The V segment lost 4 bases and the J segment 7 bases; nucleotides outside the gene matches: 3. For the CDR3, the DNA is TGTGCCAGCAGTTTGGGACAGGGGGAACAGCCCCAGCATTTT. Protein: CASSLGQGEQPQHF.